This is a list of T cell receptor beta chains from one sample in a study of T cell responses to AZD1222 COVID-19 vaccine. Sequenced by immunoSEQ multiplex PCR; TCRdb stores in-frame clones only, minus some. This sample has about 170,000 clones, with around nine tenths found just once. Sequencing used peripheral blood, obtained 28 days after the second AZD1222 dose. These receptors were taken from an adult who received the AZD1222 COVID-19 vaccine. Both conserved end residues are part of each CDR3. D genes are given only for firm matches. Some rows mark clone size as missing; the rest say once, few, many or name a class of expanded clone.

clone size,J gene,V gene,D gene,CDR3 protein,CDR3 DNA
-,TRBJ2-2,TRBV19,-,CASRNSGPTGELFF,TGTGCCAGTAGGAATAGCGGCCCAACCGGGGAGCTGTTTTTT
-,TRBJ1-2,TRBV7-9,TRBD1,CASSLQAGGGGYTF,TGTGCCAGCAGCTTACAAGCAGGGGGCGGTGGCTACACCTTC
-,TRBJ1-2,TRBV6-1,-,CASSEGDHYGYTF,TGTGCCAGCAGTGAAGGGGATCACTATGGCTACACCTTC
-,TRBJ2-1,TRBV30,TRBD2,CAWSVLRGASDNEQFF,TGTGCCTGGAGTGTACTGCGGGGGGCGTCGGACAATGAGCAGTTCTTC
once,TRBJ2-2,TRBV5-1,-,CASSTQGNTGELFF,TGCGCCAGCAGCACACAGGGGAACACCGGGGAGCTGTTTTTT
-,TRBJ2-5,TRBV2,TRBD1,CASSEWDSHQETQYF,TGTGCCAGCAGTGAATGGGACAGCCACCAAGAGACCCAGTACTTC
-,TRBJ2-1,TRBV7-8,TRBD1,CASSDRVANEQFF,TGTGCCAGCTCCGACAGGGTCGCCAATGAGCAGTTCTTC
-,TRBJ2-7,TRBV13,-,CASCFRGTSYEQYF,TGTGCCAGCTGCTTTCGGGGTACCTCCTACGAGCAGTACTTC
-,TRBJ1-6,TRBV2,TRBD1,CASSGPGQPNSPLHF,TGTGCCAGCAGTGGACCGGGACAGCCTAATTCACCCCTCCACTTT
-,TRBJ2-3,TRBV2,-,CASRTESATDTQYF,TGTGCCAGCAGGACGGAAAGCGCCACAGATACGCAGTATTTT
-,TRBJ2-7,TRBV4-2,-,CASSQATTGFYEQYF,TGTGCCAGCAGCCAGGCGACGACGGGGTTCTACGAGCAGTACTTC
-,TRBJ2-1,TRBV6-5,-,CATRQYNEQFF,TGTGCCACCCGTCAATACAATGAGCAGTTCTTC
once,TRBJ2-3,TRBV19,-,CASSLASTDTQYF,TGTGCCAGTAGTCTAGCTTCCACAGATACGCAGTATTTT
-,TRBJ1-6,TRBV18,-,CASSLEAGYNSPLHF,TGTGCCAGCTCACTGGAAGCAGGCTATAATTCACCCCTCCACTTT
few,TRBJ2-7,TRBV4-3,-,CASSQDSRGGSAYEQYF,TGCGCCAGCAGCCAAGATAGCAGGGGAGGTAGTGCCTACGAGCAGTACTTC
few,TRBJ1-2,TRBV5-1,TRBD1,CASSFGGTVANYGYTF,TGCGCCAGCAGCTTTGGGGGGACAGTCGCTAACTATGGCTACACCTTC
-,TRBJ1-1,TRBV6-5,-,CASSYSAMNTEAFF,TGTGCCAGCAGTTACTCAGCCATGAACACTGAAGCTTTCTTT
-,TRBJ2-7,TRBV18,-,CASSPRGGTGEQYF,TGTGCCAGCTCACCACGGGGGGGCACCGGCGAGCAGTACTTC
-,TRBJ2-2,TRBV5-6,-,CASSLISSTGLDGELFF,TGTGCCAGCAGCCTGATAAGTTCAACAGGGTTGGACGGGGAGCTGTTTTTT
-,TRBJ1-6,TRBV21-1,-,CASSKDIAGGNSPLHF,TGTGCCAGCAGCAAAGATATAGCAGGGGGTAATTCACCCCTCCACTTT
-,TRBJ1-2,TRBV10-3,-,CAISEIGQSNYGYTF,TGTGCCATCAGTGAGATCGGACAGTCTAACTATGGCTACACCTTC
-,TRBJ2-2,TRBV18,-,CASSPGRGVTPTNTGELFF,TGTGCCAGCTCGCCCGGACGCGGGGTTACGCCGACGAACACCGGGGAGCTGTTTTTT
-,TRBJ1-2,TRBV30,TRBD1,CAWSAATGQGNYGYTF,TGTGCCTGGAGCGCCGCTACGGGACAGGGGAACTATGGCTACACCTTC
-,TRBJ2-1,TRBV19,-,CASSIQGAYNEQFF,TGTGCCAGTAGTATCCAAGGGGCCTACAATGAGCAGTTCTTC
-,TRBJ1-1,TRBV6-2/TRBV6-3,-,CASSRGQNTEAFF,TGTGCCAGCAGTAGGGGACAGAACACTGAAGCTTTCTTT
-,TRBJ2-3,TRBV12-3/TRBV12-4,-,CASSLDFSTQYF,TGTGCCAGCAGTTTGGACTTCTCCACGCAGTATTTT
once,TRBJ2-7,TRBV3-1/TRBV3-2,-,CASSQSGETYEQYF,TGTGCCAGCAGCCAGTCAGGGGAAACCTACGAGCAGTACTTC
-,TRBJ2-6,TRBV4-2,TRBD2,CASSQELAGASSGANVLTF,TGTGCCAGCAGCCAAGAACTAGCGGGGGCGAGCTCTGGGGCCAACGTCCTGACTTTC
once,TRBJ2-3,TRBV27,TRBD2,CASSPIAGGGTDTQYF,TGTGCCAGCAGTCCTATAGCGGGGGGCGGCACAGATACGCAGTATTTT
-,TRBJ1-1,TRBV25-1,-,CASSEFSRGNVEAFF,TGTGCCAGCAGTGAATTCTCGAGAGGGAATGTTGAAGCTTTCTTT
-,TRBJ1-1,TRBV29-1,-,CSVRGKNTEAFF,TGCAGCGTGCGAGGTAAGAACACTGAAGCTTTCTTT
-,TRBJ2-1,TRBV19,-,CASSIRGNNEQFF,TGTGCCAGTAGTATTAGAGGTAACAATGAGCAGTTCTTC
-,TRBJ1-5,TRBV19,TRBD1,CASSIGTGFINQPQHF,TGTGCCAGTAGTATCGGGACAGGGTTCATCAATCAGCCCCAGCATTTT
few,TRBJ1-2,TRBV5-5,TRBD1,CASSLMPGGDYGYTF,TGTGCCAGCAGCTTGATGCCAGGGGGCGACTATGGCTACACCTTC
-,TRBJ1-2,TRBV5-4,-,CASSFKQGLGYGYTF,TGTGCCAGCAGCTTCAAGCAGGGTTTAGGCTATGGCTACACCTTC
-,TRBJ1-2,TRBV24-1,-,CATSSAAGGFTF,TGTGCCACCAGTTCGGCAGCTGGGGGATTTACCTTC
once,TRBJ1-2,TRBV4-3,TRBD1,CASSPGTDFYGYTF,TGCGCCAGCAGCCCCGGGACAGACTTCTATGGCTACACCTTC
-,TRBJ2-2,TRBV11-3,TRBD2,CASSRGEGTGELFF,TGTGCCAGCAGCCGTGGGGAGGGAACCGGGGAGCTGTTTTTT